The 29 T cell receptor beta chains listed next were all sequenced from one sample in a study of blood T cells in healthy people across ages. Then a second PCR, running roughly 6 to 12 cycles, was carried out with a sample-barcoded 5' primer and a J-beta primer mix. TCRdb re-called the 5' RACE reads with MiXCR, one entry per CDR3 protein. The sample contains about 800,000 distinct CDR3 sequences, 20% to 25% of which appear only once. This same sample was also taken into another study, of T cells of mothers and their children.

Sequences were obtained from blood. The receptor set was obtained from a boy aged 5 to 17 in good health.

This chain links TRBV7-2 with TRBJ2-5; TRBD1 agrees at 10 bases. The end of the DNA is better explained by TRBJ2-7, so the J call may be wrong. CDR3 length equals 17 residues. Germline CDR1 and CDR2: SGHTA and FQGNSA. CDR3 in DNA: TGTGCCAGCAGCTTAGCGCGTGGGACAGGGGATAACTACGAGCAGTACTTC. Its protein is CASSLARGTGDNYEQYF.

The chain couples TRBV12-3 or TRBV12-4 to TRBJ1-2; 7 nucleotides agree with TRBD1. The CDR3 is made up of 13 amino acids. Unmatched junction bases numbered 7, after V lost 7 bases and J lost 5 bases. CDR3 loop: CASMGTESYGYTF. The CDR3 nucleotides read TGTGCCAGCATGGGGACAGAAAGTTATGGCTACACCTTC.

This clonotype was detected ten times or more. The chain uses TRBV20-1 and TRBJ2-5; D not resolved. Trimming took 3 bases from V and 2 from J, leaving 10 bases between them. CDR1 and CDR2 from the germline V gene are DFQATT and SNEGSKA (reference sequence). CDR3 length: 13 amino acids. The CDR3 region is CSASQTTQETQYF. DNA for the CDR3: TGCAGTGCTAGTCAGACGACTCAAGAGACCCAGTACTTC.

This chain connects TRBV30 to TRBJ2-7; 9 bases are a match to TRBD1. Losses at the gene ends were 5 bases for V and 6 bases for J; bases not matched to a gene: 2. CDR3 size: 11 residues. Germline lookup yields CDR1 GTSNPN and CDR2 SVGIG (reference sequence). CDR3 protein: CAWGTGREQYF. The CDR3 nucleotides read TGTGCCTGGGGGACAGGGCGCGAGCAGTACTTC.

V gene TRBV4-2 combines with J gene TRBJ2-3; D unclear. In germline, CDR1 is LGHNA, CDR2 YNFKEQ. V dropped 5 bases and J dropped 9 bases, with 12 bases sitting between them. This CDR3 has 12 amino acids. CDR3 nucleotide sequence: TGTGCCAGCAGCGCCGCCATCCAGACGCAGTATTTT. Amino acids: CASSAAIQTQYF.

This clonotype has more than one count but fewer than ten. This chain connects TRBV29-1 to TRBJ1-4; 9 bases match TRBD1. This CDR3 contains 13 residues. With 6 bases clipped from V and 5 bases from J, the junction kept 4 bases outside the gene matches. Germline CDR1 is SQVTM and CDR2 is ANQGSEA. The CDR3 loop reads CSVGTGKNEKLFF. CDR3 DNA: TGCAGCGTGGGGACAGGGAAGAATGAAAAACTGTTTTTT.

This chain joins TRBV30 and TRBJ2-2; D remains unclear. Trimming stripped 3 bases from V and 1 base from J, with 9 bases between. Germline CDR1 reads GTSNPN; CDR2 reads SVGIG (reference sequence). CDR3 length: 14 residues. CDR3 loop: CAWSLDKNTGELFF. CDR3 sequence (DNA): TGTGCCTGGAGCCTCGACAAGAACACCGGGGAGCTGTTTTTT.

This clonotype was detected only a few times. V is TRBV28 and J is TRBJ2-7, with 8 bases aligning to TRBD1. Per the germline V gene, CDR1 is MDHEN and CDR2 is SYDVKM. Trimming at V came to 10 bases and at J to 8 bases, leaving 16 bases not matched to a gene. The CDR3 contains 14 residues. CDR3 bases: TGTGCCAACAGCGATGTTTCCTCAGGGGGCAAGCAGTACTTC. Translating gives CANSDVSSGGKQYF.

V and J are TRBV6-2 or TRBV6-3 and TRBJ1-4; no reliable D call. V was clipped by 3 bases and J by 5 bases, with 13 bases between them. Germline assignment: CDR1 MNHEY and CDR2 SVGEGT. The length of the CDR3 is 15 residues. CDR3 amino acids: CASSYLADYNEKLFF. DNA for the CDR3: TGTGCCAGCAGTTATTTGGCGGACTACAATGAAAAACTGTTTTTT.

This clonotype was seen only a few times. The V call is TRBV7-3, the J call TRBJ1-1; unclear D gene. Germline V lookup: CDR1 SGHTA, CDR2 FQGTGA. This CDR3 has 13 residues. V was cut by 2 bases and J by 2 bases, with 6 bases left in between. The CDR3 reads CASSLRQNTEAFF. CDR3 DNA: TGTGCCAGCAGCTTACGGCAAAACACTGAAGCTTTCTTT. Drawing the rest from reference TRBV7-3 and TRBJ1-1, the complete variable domain is GAGVSQTPSNKVTEKGKYVELRCDPISGHTALYWYRQSLGQGPEFLIYFQGTGAADDSGLPNDRFFAVRPEGSVSTLKIQRTERGDSAVYLCASSLRQNTEAFFGQGTRLTVV.

The chain carries TRBV10-3 and TRBJ1-1; no clear D. V dropped 2 bases and J dropped 0 bases, with 10 bases sitting between them. CDR3 length: 15 amino acids. Germline V gene sequence: CDR1 ENHRY, CDR2 SYGVKD. The CDR3 loop is CAISEAGAMNTEAFF. CDR3 coding DNA: TGTGCCATCAGTGAGGCAGGAGCCATGAACACTGAAGCTTTCTTT.

The chain combines TRBV6-2 or TRBV6-3 with TRBJ2-3, with TRBD1 matching 12 bases. After removal of 6 bases from V and 8 bases from J, the junction contained 6 bases not matched to a gene. Germline V CDR1 and CDR2: MNHEY, SVGEGT. This CDR3 comprises 14 residues. CDR3 sequence: CASRWDRGRTTQYF. The CDR3 coding sequence is TGTGCCAGCAGATGGGACAGGGGGCGTACTACGCAGTATTTT.

This clonotype was counted between two and nine times. The genes are TRBV12-3 or TRBV12-4 and TRBJ2-7; D possibly corresponds to TRBD1 (6 bases). CDR3 length equals 14 residues. V dropped 5 bases and J dropped 6 bases, with 17 bases sitting between them. The CDR3 protein is CASSRQAIPAEQYF. CDR3 sequence (DNA): TGTGCCAGCAGTCGACAGGCCATTCCCGCCGAGCAGTACTTC.

This clonotype appeared many times. The rearrangement joins TRBV18 to TRBJ2-5; unclear D gene. V gave up 8 bases and J gave up 4 bases, with 11 bases separating them. Germline CDR1 and CDR2: KGHSH and LQKENI. CDR3 size: 12 residues. CDR3 sequence reads: CASSPVGETQYF. In nucleotides, the CDR3 is TGTGCCAGCAGCCCAGTTGGAGAGACCCAGTACTTC. Full variable domain (remainder filled in from reference TRBV18 and TRBJ2-5): NAGVMQNPRHLVRRRGQEARLRCSPMKGHSHVYWYRQLPEEGLKFMVYLQKENIIDESGMPKERFSAEFPKEGPSILRIQQVVRGDSAAYFCASSPVGETQYFGPGTRLLVL.

The rearrangement uses TRBV12-5 and TRBJ2-2; possible D gene TRBD2, 5 bases. V was pared by 3 bases and J by 4 bases, with 15 bases between. The length of the CDR3 is 16 residues. In germline, CDR1 is LGHNT, CDR2 FRNRAP. This chain's CDR3 is CASGLWPGRITGELFF. CDR3 DNA sequence: TGTGCTAGTGGTTTATGGCCGGGAAGGATCACCGGGGAGCTGTTTTTT.

The chain carries TRBV20-1 and TRBJ2-6, with D uncertain. This CDR3 spans 16 amino acids. The germline V and J ends were trimmed by 2 bases and 0 bases, with 11 bases remaining between them. In germline, CDR1 is DFQATT, CDR2 SNEGSKA (reference sequence). The CDR3 region is CSARKGRDSGANVLTF. CDR3 coding DNA: TGCAGTGCTAGAAAGGGTAGGGACTCTGGGGCCAACGTCCTGACTTTC.

This rearrangement joins TRBV19 to TRBJ2-7; tentatively, D is TRBD2 (5 bases). Per the germline V gene, CDR1 is LNHDA and CDR2 is SQIVND (reference sequence). V lost 3 bases and J 0 bases, leaving 12 bases between the germline ends. The CDR3 consists of 15 residues. The CDR3, as DNA: TGTGCCAGTAGTATCCGTCGGGGAACCTCCTACGAGCAGTACTTC. This encodes CASSIRRGTSYEQYF.

This clonotype was found a few times. J is TRBJ2-2 and V is TRBV19; tentatively, D is TRBD1 (6 bases). V shed 4 bases and J shed 2 bases, with 8 bases lying between them. This CDR3 is built from 14 residues. Per the germline V gene, CDR1 is LNHDA and CDR2 is SQIVND (reference sequence). In DNA, the CDR3 is TGTGCCAGTAGTACGGACAGAAACACCGGGGAGCTGTTTTTT. Translated, it gives CASSTDRNTGELFF.

As to this clonotype: Compared with germline, one end of the junction differs, possibly owing to a read error. CDR3 sequence reads: CASSQVGTASTDTQYF. For the CDR3, the DNA is TGCGCCAGCAGTCAAGTTGGAACCGCTAGCACAGATACGCAGTATTTT. This chain connects TRBV4-1 to TRBJ2-3; D unclear. Looked up from germline, CDR1 is MGHRA and CDR2 is YSYEKL. This CDR3 region has 16 residues.

J is TRBJ1-1 and V is TRBV12-3 or TRBV12-4; D is unclear. V lost 3 bases and J 1 base, leaving 12 bases between the germline ends. The CDR3 consists of 15 residues. CDR3 amino acids: CASSFERRKNTEAFF. CDR3 DNA: TGTGCCAGCAGTTTTGAACGACGGAAGAACACTGAAGCTTTCTTT.

The chain employs TRBV20-1 and TRBJ2-7; tentative D call: TRBD2 (5 bases). The germline gives CDR1 DFQATT, CDR2 SNEGSKA (reference sequence). The ends were cut back, 0 bases at V and 1 base at J, with 10 bases in the middle. CDR3 length: 14 amino acids. The DNA of the CDR3 is TGCAGTGCTAGAGAAGGTCCGGGATCCTACGAGCAGTACTTC. Protein: CSAREGPGSYEQYF.

This sequence joins TRBV5-8 and TRBJ2-5; 7 bases are shared with TRBD2. V shed 4 bases, J shed 5 bases, and the junction held 14 bases outside the gene matches. CDR1 and CDR2 from the germline V gene are SGHTS and YDEGEE. This CDR3 has 16 amino acids. CDR3 sequence: CASSPGTTSSVETQYF. The CDR3 nucleotides are TGTGCCAGCAGCCCGGGGACTACGAGTTCGGTGGAGACCCAGTACTTC.

The rearrangement joins TRBV7-2 to TRBJ2-5; D gene ambiguous. The length of the CDR3 is 15 residues. The ends were cut back, 5 bases at V and 3 bases at J, with 16 bases in the middle. The germline V gene encodes CDR1 SGHTA and CDR2 FQGNSA. Here the CDR3 reads CASSATPDEEETQYF. CDR3 sequence (DNA): TGTGCCAGCAGCGCCACACCGGACGAAGAAGAGACCCAGTACTTC.

V is TRBV7-6 and J is TRBJ2-5, with D unresolved. CDR1 and CDR2 (germline): SGHVS, FNYEAQ. V lost 0 bases and J lost 2, with 10 bases in between. The CDR3 has 15 residues. The CDR3 reads CASSLALAVQETQYF. The CDR3 DNA sequence: TGTGCCAGCAGCTTAGCTCTGGCGGTACAAGAGACCCAGTACTTC.

This clonotype was seen a few times. J is TRBJ1-2 and V is TRBV28; TRBD1 is a possible D gene (6 bases). The CDR3 length is 12 residues. The germline V gene has CDR1 MDHEN and CDR2 SYDVKM. V was pared by 4 bases and J by 8 bases, with 11 bases between. CDR3 amino acids: CASSSGGRGYTF. The CDR3 DNA reads as TGTGCCAGCAGTTCCGGGGGGCGAGGCTACACCTTC.

The rearrangement links TRBV15 to TRBJ2-1; no definite D call. V lost 6 bases and J 1 base, leaving 10 bases between the germline ends. The CDR3 length is 14 residues. CDR1 and CDR2 from the germline V gene are LNHNV and YYDKDF (reference sequence). The CDR3 DNA sequence: TGTGCCACCAGATTGAGTTGGTCCTACAATGAGCAGTTCTTC. Translation gives CATRLSWSYNEQFF.

This clonotype was observed a handful of times. The junction differs from germline at one of its ends, possibly a read error. This chain links TRBV9 with TRBJ2-2; 9 nucleotides agree with TRBD2. Germline lookup yields CDR1 SGDLS and CDR2 YYNGEE. CDR3 length equals 16 residues. The CDR3 bases are TGTGCCAGCAGCGTAGGAGGACTAGCGAAAACCGGGGAGCTGTTTTTT. Protein sequence: CASSVGGLAKTGELFF.

V gene TRBV6-2 or TRBV6-3 combines with J gene TRBJ2-7; the D call may be TRBD1 or TRBD2 (6 bases each). This CDR3 spans 14 amino acids. V was cut by 7 bases and J by 0 bases, with 13 bases left in between. CDR1 is MNHEY and CDR2 is SVGEGT in the germline V gene. Here the CDR3 reads CASNPTGASYEQYF. Here the CDR3 DNA reads TGTGCCAGCAACCCCACGGGGGCCTCCTACGAGCAGTACTTC.

There are a few counts of this clonotype. The CDR3 DNA follows: TGTGCCAGCAGTTTACTCCTGACAGCTGAAAACGAGCAGTACTTC. Translation: CASSLLLTAENEQYF. The V gene is TRBV27, the J gene TRBJ2-5; weak D call: TRBD1 (5 bases). The J call is doubtful: the DNA matches TRBJ2-7 better. CDR3 length equals 15 residues. Per germline, CDR1 MNHEY and CDR2 SMNVEV (reference sequence).